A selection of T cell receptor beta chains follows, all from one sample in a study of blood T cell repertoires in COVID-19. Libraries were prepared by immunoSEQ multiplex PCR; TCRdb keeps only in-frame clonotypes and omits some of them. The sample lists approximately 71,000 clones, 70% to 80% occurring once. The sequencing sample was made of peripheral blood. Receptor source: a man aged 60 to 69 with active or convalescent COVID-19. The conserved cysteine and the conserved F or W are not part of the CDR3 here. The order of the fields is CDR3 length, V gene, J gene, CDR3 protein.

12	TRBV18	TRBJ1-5	ASSETGSNQPQH
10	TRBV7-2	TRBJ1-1	ASSRTESEAF
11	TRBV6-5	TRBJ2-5	ASSTTVQETQY
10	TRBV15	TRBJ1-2	ATSRDKGQEA
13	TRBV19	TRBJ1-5	ASSPWDRGYRPQH
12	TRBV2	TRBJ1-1	ASSEQGWDTEAF
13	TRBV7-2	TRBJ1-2	ASSFTGLTNYGYT
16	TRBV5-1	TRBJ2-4	ASSLYPNGQGKKNIQY
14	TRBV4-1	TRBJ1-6	ASSQAVGQGGSPLH
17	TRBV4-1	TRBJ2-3	ASSQERSGLQFSADTQY
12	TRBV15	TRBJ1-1	ATSRDKGGTEAF
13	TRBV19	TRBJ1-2	ASSILRGPNYGYT
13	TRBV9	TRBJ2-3	ASSVAVDSTDTQY
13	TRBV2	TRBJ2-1	ASSEGANLGAEQF
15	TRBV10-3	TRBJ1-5	AISESGLGLQNQPQH
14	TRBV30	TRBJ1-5	AWGRPDRGSNQPQH
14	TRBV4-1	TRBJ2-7	ASSQDIFREAPEQY
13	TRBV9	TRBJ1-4	ASSAEDRDGEKLF
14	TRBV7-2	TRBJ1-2	ASSLSRDRGNYGYT
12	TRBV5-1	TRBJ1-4	ASSSTATNEKLF
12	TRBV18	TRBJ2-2	ASSPVHPTGELF
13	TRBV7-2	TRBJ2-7	ASSLNTGVFYEQY
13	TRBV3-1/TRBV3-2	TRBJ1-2	ASSQGAVFNYGYT
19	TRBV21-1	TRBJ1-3	ASSKATGQGYPLASGNTIY
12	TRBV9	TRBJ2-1	ASSVGGLHNEQF
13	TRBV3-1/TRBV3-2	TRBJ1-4	ASSQDWQGLEKLF
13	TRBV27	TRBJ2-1	ASSFIGGAANEQF
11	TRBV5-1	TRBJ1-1	ASGQGFGTEAF